This paragraph reports one T cell receptor beta chain. These data originate in a study of cytomegalovirus exposure and HLA in healthy donors. The PCR was carried out with 60 Vbeta primers and 13 Jbeta primers. The protocol was immunoSEQ multiplex PCR, while the TCRdb copy is restricted to in-frame clones and leaves out a portion. The sample holds roughly 180,000 clones, roughly a tenth seen once. CDR1 is SGHNT and CDR2 is YYREEE in the germline V gene (reference sequence). CDR3 size: 17 residues. Trimming took off 6 bases at V and 3 bases at J, with 24 bases between the two ends. The TCR sequence derives from a woman aged 30 to 39 in good health and CMV-seropositive. The chain is built from TRBV5-4 and TRBJ1-1, with D hard to call. Sequenced input: PBMCs. CDR3 region: CASTPVRPQLEDTEAFF. The DNA for the CDR3 is TGTGCCAGCACCCCCGTAAGGCCCCAATTGGAGGACACTGAAGCTTTCTTT.